This record looks at one TCR beta chain sequence and its context. The data stem from a study of blood T cell repertoires in COVID-19. In the study's own analysis: Reference gene primer amplification gave nucleated cell count estimates. The method was immunoSEQ multiplex PCR; TCRdb's version includes in-frame clones alone and lacks a portion of them. V, J and clone size reflect that table, while D and trimming were determined from the DNA. The table includes roughly 150,000 clones, roughly 74% detected once. The germline V gene has CDR1 ENHRY and CDR2 SYGVKD. The CDR3 spans 15 residues. After removal of 6 bases from V and 4 bases from J, the junction contained 8 bases not matched to a gene.

Material: peripheral blood. The sequence derives from a woman of 80 years or more with acute or convalescent COVID-19. The chain links TRBV10-3 to TRBJ1-1; TRBD1 matches 10 bases. CDR3 in DNA: TGTGCCATCAGAGATGGGACAGGGGCGACCACTGAAGCTTTCTTT. This gives the protein CAIRDGTGATTEAFF.